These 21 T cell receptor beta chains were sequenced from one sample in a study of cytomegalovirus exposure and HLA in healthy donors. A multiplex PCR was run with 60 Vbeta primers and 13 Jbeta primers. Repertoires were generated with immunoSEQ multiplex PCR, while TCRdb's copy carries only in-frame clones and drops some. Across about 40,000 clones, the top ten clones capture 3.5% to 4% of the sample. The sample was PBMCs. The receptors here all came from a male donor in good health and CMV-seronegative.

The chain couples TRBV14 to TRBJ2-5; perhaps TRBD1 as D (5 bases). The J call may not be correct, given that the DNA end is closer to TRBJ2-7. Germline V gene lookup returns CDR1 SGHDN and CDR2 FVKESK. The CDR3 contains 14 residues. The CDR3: CASSQETGGDEQYF. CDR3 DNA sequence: TGTGCCAGCAGCCAAGAAACAGGCGGCGACGAGCAGTACTTC.

CDR3 DNA: TGCAGTACGACTAGTAGGAATGAGCAGTTCTTC. Its protein is CSTTSRNEQFF. The rearrangement joins TRBV20-1 to TRBJ2-1; tentatively, D is TRBD2 (6 bases). V lost 8 bases, J lost 7 bases, and 12 bases lay in between. CDR3 length: 11 residues. Germline CDR1 reads DFQATT; CDR2 reads SNEGSKA (reference sequence).

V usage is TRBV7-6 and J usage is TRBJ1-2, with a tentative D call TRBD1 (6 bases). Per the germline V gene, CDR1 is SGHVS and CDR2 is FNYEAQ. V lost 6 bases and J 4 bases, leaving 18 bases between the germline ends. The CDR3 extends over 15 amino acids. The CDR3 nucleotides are TGTGCCAGCAGTCCCCAGACGGGGGGCGGCTATGGCTACACCTTC. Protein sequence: CASSPQTGGGYGYTF.

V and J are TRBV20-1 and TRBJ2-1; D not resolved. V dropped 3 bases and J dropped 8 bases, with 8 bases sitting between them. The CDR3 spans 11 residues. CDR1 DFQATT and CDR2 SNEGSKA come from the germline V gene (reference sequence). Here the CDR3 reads CSASVRDEQFF. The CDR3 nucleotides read TGCAGTGCTAGTGTACGGGATGAGCAGTTCTTC.

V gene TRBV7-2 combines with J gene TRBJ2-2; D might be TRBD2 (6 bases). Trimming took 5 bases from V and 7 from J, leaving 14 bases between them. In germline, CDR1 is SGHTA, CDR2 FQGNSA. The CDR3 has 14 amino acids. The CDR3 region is CASSLGEVRGELFF. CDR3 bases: TGTGCCAGCAGCCTCGGGGAGGTCCGCGGGGAGCTGTTTTTT.

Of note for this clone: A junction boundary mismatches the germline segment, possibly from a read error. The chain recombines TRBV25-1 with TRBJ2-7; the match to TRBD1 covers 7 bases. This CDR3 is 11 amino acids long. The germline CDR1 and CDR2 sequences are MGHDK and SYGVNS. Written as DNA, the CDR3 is TGTGCCACGGGACAGTACTACGAGCTGCACTTC. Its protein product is CATGQYYELHF.

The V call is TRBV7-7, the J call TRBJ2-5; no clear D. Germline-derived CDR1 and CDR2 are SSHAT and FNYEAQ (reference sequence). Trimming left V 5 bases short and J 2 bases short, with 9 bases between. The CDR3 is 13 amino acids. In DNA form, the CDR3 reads TGTGCCAGCAGCGAAGACATTCAAGAGACCCAGTACTTC. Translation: CASSEDIQETQYF.

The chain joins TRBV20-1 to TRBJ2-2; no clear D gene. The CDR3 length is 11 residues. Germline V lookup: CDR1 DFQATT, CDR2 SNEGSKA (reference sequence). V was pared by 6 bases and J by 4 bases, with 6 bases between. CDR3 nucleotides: TGCAGTGCCCGAGCCACCGGGGAGCTGTTTTTT. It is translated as CSARATGELFF.

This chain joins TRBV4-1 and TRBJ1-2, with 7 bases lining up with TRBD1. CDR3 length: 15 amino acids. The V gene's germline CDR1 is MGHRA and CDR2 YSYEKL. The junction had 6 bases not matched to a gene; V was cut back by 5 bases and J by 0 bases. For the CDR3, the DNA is TGCGCCAGCAGCTACGGACAGGCCTCTAACTATGGCTACACCTTC. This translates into CASSYGQASNYGYTF.

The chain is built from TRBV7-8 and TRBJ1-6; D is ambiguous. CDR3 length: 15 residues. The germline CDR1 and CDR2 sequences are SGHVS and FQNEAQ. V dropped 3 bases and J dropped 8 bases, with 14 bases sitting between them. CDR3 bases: TGTGCCAGCAGCTTTCATGCGAACGGAGATTCACCCCTCCACTTT. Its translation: CASSFHANGDSPLHF.

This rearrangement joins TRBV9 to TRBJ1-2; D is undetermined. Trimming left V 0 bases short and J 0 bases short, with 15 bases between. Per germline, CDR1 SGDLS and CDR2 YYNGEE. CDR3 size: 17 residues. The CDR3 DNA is TGTGCCAGCAGCGTAGCCACTTCTGGTCCTTCTAACTATGGCTACACCTTC. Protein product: CASSVATSGPSNYGYTF.

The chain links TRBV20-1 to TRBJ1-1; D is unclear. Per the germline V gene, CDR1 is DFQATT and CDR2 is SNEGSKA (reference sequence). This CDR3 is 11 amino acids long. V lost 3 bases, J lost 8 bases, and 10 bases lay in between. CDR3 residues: CSASPGSEAFF. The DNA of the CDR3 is TGCAGTGCTAGCCCGGGGTCGGAAGCTTTCTTT.

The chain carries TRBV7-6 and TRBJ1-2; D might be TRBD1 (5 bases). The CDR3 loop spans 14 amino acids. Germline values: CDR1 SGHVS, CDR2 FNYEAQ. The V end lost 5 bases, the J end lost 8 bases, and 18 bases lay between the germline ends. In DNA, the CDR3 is TGTGCCAGCAGCGACGGATGGGGGGGACCAGGCTACACCTTC. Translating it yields CASSDGWGGPGYTF.

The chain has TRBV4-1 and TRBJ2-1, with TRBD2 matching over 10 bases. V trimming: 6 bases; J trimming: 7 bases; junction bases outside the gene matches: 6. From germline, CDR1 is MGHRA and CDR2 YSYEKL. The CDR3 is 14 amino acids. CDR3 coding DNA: TGCGCCAGCAGGAGCGGGGGGGCCGTAAATGAGCAGTTCTTC. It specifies CASRSGGAVNEQFF.

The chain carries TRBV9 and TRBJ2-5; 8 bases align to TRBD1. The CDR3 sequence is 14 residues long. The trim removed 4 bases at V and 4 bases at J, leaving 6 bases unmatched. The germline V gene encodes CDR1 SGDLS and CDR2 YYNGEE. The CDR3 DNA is TGTGCCAGCAGCATCCAGGGGGCCGGAGAGACCCAGTACTTC. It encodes CASSIQGAGETQYF.

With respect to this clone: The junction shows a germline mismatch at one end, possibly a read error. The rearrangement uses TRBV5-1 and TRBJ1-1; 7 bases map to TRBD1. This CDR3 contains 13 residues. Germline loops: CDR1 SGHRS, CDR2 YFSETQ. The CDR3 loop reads CAGSPWDSAEAFF. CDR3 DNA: TGCGCCGGCAGCCCCTGGGACAGCGCTGAAGCTTTCTTT.

The CDR3: CASSWPGKETQYF. The DNA of the CDR3 is TGTGCCAGCAGCTGGCCCGGGAAAGAGACCCAGTACTTC. The chain has TRBV5-5 and TRBJ2-5; tentatively, D is TRBD2 (5 bases). Germline CDR1 reads SGHKS; CDR2 reads YYEKEE (reference sequence). This CDR3 region has 13 residues. The V and J ends lost 3 bases and 3 bases respectively, with 9 bases between them.

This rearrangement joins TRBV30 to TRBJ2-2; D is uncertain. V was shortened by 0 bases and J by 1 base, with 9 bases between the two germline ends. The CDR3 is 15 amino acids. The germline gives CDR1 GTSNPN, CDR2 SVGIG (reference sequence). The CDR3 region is CAWSVLPGNTGELFF. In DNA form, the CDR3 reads TGTGCCTGGAGTGTACTCCCAGGGAACACCGGGGAGCTGTTTTTT.

The CDR3 region is CATAGNGGANYGYTF. The CDR3 bases are TGTGCCACCGCAGGAAACGGGGGTGCTAACTATGGCTACACCTTC. This chain joins TRBV2 and TRBJ1-2; D possibly corresponds to TRBD1 (5 bases). V lost 10 bases and J lost 0, with 18 bases in between. CDR1 SNHLY and CDR2 FYNNEI come from the germline V gene. The CDR3 covers 15 residues.

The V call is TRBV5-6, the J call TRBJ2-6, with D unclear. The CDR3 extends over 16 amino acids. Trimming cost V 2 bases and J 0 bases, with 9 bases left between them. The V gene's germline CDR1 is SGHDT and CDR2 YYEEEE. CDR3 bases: TGTGCCAGCAGCTTAATCAGGTTCTCTGGGGCCAACGTCCTGACTTTC. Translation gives CASSLIRFSGANVLTF.

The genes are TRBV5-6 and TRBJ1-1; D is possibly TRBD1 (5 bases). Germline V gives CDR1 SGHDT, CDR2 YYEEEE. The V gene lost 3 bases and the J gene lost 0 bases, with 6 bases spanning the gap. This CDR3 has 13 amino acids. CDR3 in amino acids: CASSSTVNTEAFF. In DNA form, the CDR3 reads TGTGCCAGCAGCTCGACAGTGAACACTGAAGCTTTCTTT. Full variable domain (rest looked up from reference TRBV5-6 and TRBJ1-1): DAGVTQSPTHLIKTRGQQVTLRCSPKSGHDTVSWYQQALGQGPQFIFQYYEEEERQRGNFPDRFSGHQFPNYSSELNVNALLLGDSALYLCASSSTVNTEAFFGQGTRLTVV.